The 10 T cell receptor beta chains below come from one sample, sequenced in a study of blood T cell repertoires in COVID-19. TCRdb's table, derived via immunoSEQ multiplex PCR, lists solely in-frame clones and lacks some. This sample has about 340,000 clones, with around four fifths found just once. The sample consisted of peripheral blood. These receptors came from a man younger than 45 with active or convalescent COVID-19.

V gene TRBV20-1 combines with J gene TRBJ2-7, with D unresolved. V was trimmed by 8 bases and J by 7 bases, leaving 15 bases between them. The CDR3 consists of 11 residues. CDR1 and CDR2 from the germline V gene are DFQATT and SNEGSKA (reference sequence). Written as DNA, the CDR3 is TGCAGTTCGCCCGACGGGTGGGAGCAGTACTTC. Its translation: CSSPDGWEQYF.

This CDR3 is CASSQERGGLGNTIYF. The DNA for the CDR3 is TGCGCCAGCAGCCAAGAACGGGGGGGATTAGGAAACACCATATATTTT. This chain links TRBV4-3 with TRBJ1-3; a weak D match, TRBD1 (5 bases). The germline V gene has CDR1 LGHNA and CDR2 YSLEER. The V end was cut by 0 bases, the J end by 4 bases, with 13 bases between. The CDR3 is 16 amino acids.

The chain carries TRBV6-2 or TRBV6-3 and TRBJ1-2; 7 bases fit TRBD1. From germline, CDR1 is MNHEY and CDR2 SVGEGT. Losses at the gene ends were 5 bases for V and 8 bases for J; bases not matched to a gene: 11. The length of the CDR3 is 14 residues. The CDR3: CASSQTGVGRGYTF. CDR3 DNA sequence: TGTGCCAGCAGTCAAACAGGGGTAGGGCGCGGCTACACCTTC.

This chain joins TRBV29-1 and TRBJ2-5; TRBD1 agrees at 7 bases. The CDR3 runs to 14 residues. With V trimmed by 2 bases and J by 1 base, 4 bases remained unmatched. Germline values: CDR1 SQVTM, CDR2 ANQGSEA. DNA of the CDR3: TGCAGCGTTGAAAAGACAGGGCTCCAAGAGACCCAGTACTTC. Protein: CSVEKTGLQETQYF.

The chain combines TRBV29-1 with TRBJ2-1, with 9 bases lining up with TRBD1. CDR1 and CDR2 (germline): SQVTM, ANQGSEA. The CDR3 totals 13 residues. The V gene end was trimmed by 4 bases and the J gene end by 8 bases; junction bases not matched to a gene: 6. The CDR3 DNA reads as TGCAGCGTTGGGTTGACAGGGGGACATGAGCAGTTCTTC. Protein product: CSVGLTGGHEQFF.

A single count supports this clone. V is TRBV7-2 and J is TRBJ1-6; D unresolved. This CDR3 spans 16 amino acids. CDR1 is SGHTA and CDR2 is FQGNSA in the germline V gene. V lost 1 base, J lost 7 bases, and 14 bases lay in between. As DNA, the CDR3 is TGTGCCAGCAGCTTAGAGTCGGTTCTGAGGAATTCACCCCTCCACTTT. Protein: CASSLESVLRNSPLHF. Full variable domain (rest looked up from reference TRBV7-2 and TRBJ1-6): GAGVSQSPSNKVTEKGKDVELRCDPISGHTALYWYRQSLGQGLEFLIYFQGNSAPDKSGLPSDRFSAERTGGSVSTLTIQRTQQEDSAVYLCASSLESVLRNSPLHFGNGTRLTVT.

The genes are TRBV6-5 and TRBJ1-6, with 10 nucleotides matching TRBD1. The CDR3 is 15 amino acids. V shed 2 bases and J 14 bases; nucleotides not matched to a gene: 9. Germline V gives CDR1 MNHEY, CDR2 SVGAGI. CDR3 nucleotide sequence: TGTGCCAGCAGTTACACCCGGGACAGGGGACAATCCCTCCACTTT. It translates to CASSYTRDRGQSLHF.

The chain recombines TRBV5-1 with TRBJ1-1; tentatively, D is TRBD1 (6 bases). The CDR3 runs 17 residues. Germline CDR1 SGHRS, CDR2 YFSETQ. Trimming took 0 bases from V and 5 from J, leaving 20 bases between them. The CDR3 region is CASSLGSDSPRGTEAFF. CDR3 sequence (DNA): TGCGCCAGCAGCTTGGGGTCGGACAGTCCCCGGGGAACTGAAGCTTTCTTT.

The chain recombines TRBV7-2 with TRBJ2-2; TRBD2 matches 9 bases. The V segment lost 4 bases and the J segment 2 bases; nucleotides outside the gene matches: 5. The CDR3 spans 16 residues. Looked up from germline, CDR1 is SGHTA and CDR2 is FQGNSA. DNA of the CDR3: TGTGCCAGCAGCTCCCCTAGCGGGACCAACACCGGGGAGCTGTTTTTT. Amino acids: CASSSPSGTNTGELFF.

V is TRBV5-1 and J is TRBJ1-5; D unclear. The CDR3 sequence is 16 residues long. Per germline, CDR1 SGHRS and CDR2 YFSETQ. V was pared by 0 bases and J by 3 bases, with 13 bases between. CDR3 amino acids: CASSLVPGSNNQPQHF. CDR3 nucleotides: TGCGCCAGCAGCTTGGTTCCGGGATCTAACAATCAGCCCCAGCATTTT.